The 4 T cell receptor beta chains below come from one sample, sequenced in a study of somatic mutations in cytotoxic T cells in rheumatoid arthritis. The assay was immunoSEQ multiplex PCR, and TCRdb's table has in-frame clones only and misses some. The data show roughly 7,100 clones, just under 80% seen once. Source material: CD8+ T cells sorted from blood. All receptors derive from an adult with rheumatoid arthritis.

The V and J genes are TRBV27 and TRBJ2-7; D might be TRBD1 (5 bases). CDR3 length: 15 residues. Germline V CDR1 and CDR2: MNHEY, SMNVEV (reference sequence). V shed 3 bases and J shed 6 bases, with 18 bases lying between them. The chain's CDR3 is CASSLPNPGKCEQYV. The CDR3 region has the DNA TGTGCCAGCAGTTTGCCGAACCCAGGGAAATGCGAGCAGTACGTC.

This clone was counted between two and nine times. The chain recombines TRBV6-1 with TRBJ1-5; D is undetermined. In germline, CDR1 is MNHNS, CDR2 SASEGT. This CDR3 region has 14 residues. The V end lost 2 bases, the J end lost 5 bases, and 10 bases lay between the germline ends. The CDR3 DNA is TGTGCCAGCAGTGAATCGAGTCTTGATCAGCCCCAGCATTTT. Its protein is CASSESSLDQPQHF.

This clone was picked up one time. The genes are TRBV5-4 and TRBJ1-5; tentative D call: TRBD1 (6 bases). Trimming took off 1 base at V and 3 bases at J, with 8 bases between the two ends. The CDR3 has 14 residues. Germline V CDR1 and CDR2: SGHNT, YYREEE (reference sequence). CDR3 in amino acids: CASSLPGANQPQHF. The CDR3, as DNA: TGTGCCAGCAGCTTGCCGGGGGCCAATCAGCCCCAGCATTTT.

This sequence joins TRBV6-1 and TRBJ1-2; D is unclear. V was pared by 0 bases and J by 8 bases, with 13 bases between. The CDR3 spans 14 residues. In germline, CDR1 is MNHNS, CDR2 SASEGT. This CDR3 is CASSEAGQAGGYTF. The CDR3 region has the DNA TGTGCCAGCAGTGAAGCAGGCCAGGCCGGGGGCTACACCTTC.